This T cell receptor (beta chain) comes out of a study of cytomegalovirus exposure and HLA in healthy donors. The CDR3 totals 14 residues. V dropped 2 bases and J dropped 2 bases, with 8 bases sitting between them. CDR1 SGDLS and CDR2 YYNGEE come from the germline V gene. With 60 Vbeta and 13 Jbeta primers, the PCR was carried out. Generated by immunoSEQ multiplex PCR, the TCRdb table keeps only in-frame clones and is missing some. The sample lists 150,000 to 200,000 clones, approximately 71% seen once, with 1.3% to 1.5% in the top ten. This clone was picked up a small number of times. This rearrangement joins TRBV9 to TRBJ1-5; D is undetermined. Source material: PBMCs. The receptor was isolated from a man between 50 and 59 years old in good health and CMV-seronegative. CDR3 nucleotides: TGTGCCAGCAGCGTCTCCTCCGGCAATCAGCCCCAGCATTTT. This encodes CASSVSSGNQPQHF.